This TCR beta chain derives from a study of T cell responses to AZD1222 COVID-19 vaccine. Clones were read by immunoSEQ multiplex PCR, and TCRdb kept only the in-frame ones, dropping some. The data contain 90,000 to 120,000 clones, roughly 90% of them singletons. This clone was seen just once. The CDR3 is 13 amino acids. The clonotype was recovered from an adult in good health. This material consisted of peripheral blood, taken on day 0 of AZD1222 vaccination. The chain carries TRBV21-1 and TRBJ1-1. TRBV21-1 is termed a pseudogene. The CDR3, as DNA: TGTGCCAGCAGCAAAAGGGAGAACACTGAAGCTTTCTTT. Amino acids: CASSKRENTEAFF.